A selection of T cell receptor beta chains follows, all from one sample in a study of blood T cell repertoires in COVID-19. TCRdb's table, derived via immunoSEQ multiplex PCR, lists solely in-frame clones and lacks some. The sample shows about 250,000 clones, approximately 79% of them seen only once. The source material was peripheral blood. These TCRs come from a woman between 40 and 55 years old with active or convalescent COVID-19. Both conserved end residues are part of each CDR3. D genes are given only for firm matches. The size field is filled for only some rows; it gives once, few, many or a size class.

CDR3nt,CDR3aa,len,d_gene,v_gene,j_gene,abundance
TGTGCCACCACGCCCGCAGGGAAGAACACCATATATTTT,CATTPAGKNTIYF,13,.,TRBV19,TRBJ1-3,many
TGTGCCAGCAGCTTGGGGCAGGGGGAAAACATTCAGTACTTC,CASSLGQGENIQYF,14,TRBD1,TRBV5-4,TRBJ2-4,.
TGTGCCATCAGTGAGTCAGGACAGAATAATTCACCCCTCCACTTT,CAISESGQNNSPLHF,15,.,TRBV10-3,TRBJ1-6,.
TGCGCCAGCAGCTTGTTGGCGGGGTATGGCTACACCTTC,CASSLLAGYGYTF,13,.,TRBV5-1,TRBJ1-2,.
TGTGCCAGCAGCCAATACGAGGGGGTAGTGTCCGGGCAGACCCAGTACTTC,CASSQYEGVVSGQTQYF,17,.,TRBV3-1/TRBV3-2,TRBJ2-5,.
TGTGCCAGCAGCCATCAAAGACCGACAGCCCAAGAGACCCAGTACTTC,CASSHQRPTAQETQYF,16,.,TRBV3-1/TRBV3-2,TRBJ2-5,.
TGCGCCAGCAGGGGGACAGGAGAGAACACTGAAGCTTTCTTT,CASRGTGENTEAFF,14,TRBD1,TRBV4-1,TRBJ1-1,.
TGCGCCAGCAGCCTGTCGGGACAGGGGGATGAAAAACTGTTTTTT,CASSLSGQGDEKLFF,15,TRBD1,TRBV5-1,TRBJ1-4,.
TGTGCCAGCAGCCTGGGGGGGCCGGTTTATGAGCAGTTCTTC,CASSLGGPVYEQFF,14,.,TRBV11-2,TRBJ2-1,.
TGTGCCAGCTCACCATACGGCAGGGAGGGCAATCAGCCCCAGCATTTT,CASSPYGREGNQPQHF,16,.,TRBV18,TRBJ1-5,.
TGTGCCAGCAGCCTAGGGACAGGGAGGCAAGACACCATATATTTT,CASSLGTGRQDTIYF,15,TRBD1,TRBV7-9,TRBJ1-3,once
TGTGCCAGCAGCTTAGCGGCGGGAAACGAAAAACTGTTTTTT,CASSLAAGNEKLFF,14,.,TRBV7-9,TRBJ1-4,few
TGTGCCAGTAGTATTTCCCTCAATCAGCCCCAGCATTTT,CASSISLNQPQHF,13,.,TRBV19,TRBJ1-5,.
TGTGCCAGCAGCTTCTTGGCGGGAGATACTAGCACAGATACGCAGTATTTT,CASSFLAGDTSTDTQYF,17,TRBD2,TRBV5-4,TRBJ2-3,.
TGCGCCAGCAGCCAATCCGGAGGCGAAAAACTGTTTTTT,CASSQSGGEKLFF,13,.,TRBV4-1,TRBJ1-4,.
TGTGCCAGCAGCTTCGGACAGGGGGCTACGGAGACCCAGTACTTC,CASSFGQGATETQYF,15,TRBD1,TRBV5-6,TRBJ2-5,.
TGTGCCAGCAGTTTCCCGTTGACAGGGGCAGGGTGGCCCCAGCATTTT,CASSFPLTGAGWPQHF,16,TRBD1,TRBV27,TRBJ1-5,few
TGTGCCAGCAGTGACAGGGTTTCTGGAAACACCATATATTTT,CASSDRVSGNTIYF,14,TRBD1,TRBV6-6,TRBJ1-3,.
TGTGCCAGCAGCGCCAGACTAGCGGGGGGGCCGGATACGCAGTATTTT,CASSARLAGGPDTQYF,16,TRBD2,TRBV9,TRBJ2-3,.
TGTGCCAGCAGCCAGACAGGGGGGATGAACTATGGCTACACCTTC,CASSQTGGMNYGYTF,15,TRBD1,TRBV14,TRBJ1-2,.
TGTGCCAGCAGTGACTCCTATCACAATGAGCAGTTCTTC,CASSDSYHNEQFF,13,.,TRBV6-4,TRBJ2-1,.
TGTGCCAGCAGCTTAGGGGCATCAACTAGCACAGATACGCAGTATTTT,CASSLGASTSTDTQYF,16,.,TRBV11-2,TRBJ2-3,.
TGTGCCAGCAGCCGAGCGGGGGGTAGTACCGGGGAGCTGTTTTTT,CASSRAGGSTGELFF,15,TRBD2,TRBV7-8,TRBJ2-2,.
TGTGCCAGCAGCTTCCTCGCAACTAATGAAAAACTGTTTTTT,CASSFLATNEKLFF,14,.,TRBV7-9,TRBJ1-4,once
TGTGCCAGCAGCCAAGAAACAGGGCTGAACTATGGCTACACCTTC,CASSQETGLNYGYTF,15,.,TRBV14,TRBJ1-2,.
TGTGCCAGCAGTAGATACAGGGTTCAAGGTTTAGTATCGAACATTCAGTACTTC,CASSRYRVQGLVSNIQYF,18,.,TRBV28,TRBJ2-4,many
TGTGCCAGCGAACCATCAGACACGCTCTTCGCCAATGAGCAGTTCTTC,CASEPSDTLFANEQFF,16,.,TRBV28,TRBJ2-1,.
TGTGCCAGCACGACCGGGACAGGGGCGACCCTCACGGGGTACTTC,CASTTGTGATLTGYF,15,TRBD1,TRBV28,TRBJ2-7,.
TGTGCCAGCAGCCGAACTCCTGGTAACTATGGCTACACCTTC,CASSRTPGNYGYTF,14,.,TRBV7-9,TRBJ1-2,.
TGTGCCAGCAGCTGGACCGGACAGGGGGCGGCAGATACGCAGTATTTT,CASSWTGQGAADTQYF,16,TRBD1,TRBV7-3,TRBJ2-3,few
TGCGCCAGCAGCTTTGGCGGCTCCTATAATTCACCCCTCCACTTT,CASSFGGSYNSPLHF,15,.,TRBV5-1,TRBJ1-6,.
TGTGCCAGCAGTCCGCCCGACAGACAGAACACTGAAGCTTTCTTT,CASSPPDRQNTEAFF,15,.,TRBV28,TRBJ1-1,.
TGCAGCGTATCGTACTCTGGAAACACCATATATTTT,CSVSYSGNTIYF,12,.,TRBV29-1,TRBJ1-3,few
TGCGCCAGCCATACAGGGGGCACCACTGAAGCTTTCTTT,CASHTGGTTEAFF,13,TRBD1,TRBV5-1,TRBJ1-1,few
TGTGCCAGCGGGCAGGGCTTAAACACTGAAGCTTTCTTT,CASGQGLNTEAFF,13,.,TRBV28,TRBJ1-1,.
TGTGCCAGCAGCATCCCCACTAGCGGGGGAAGAGATACGCAGTATTTT,CASSIPTSGGRDTQYF,16,TRBD2,TRBV7-9,TRBJ2-3,.
TGCGCCAGCAGCCAAGATAATTACAGGGTGTCCTACGAGCAGTACTTC,CASSQDNYRVSYEQYF,16,.,TRBV4-1,TRBJ2-7,.
TGTGCCACCAGCAGGGGACTTCCGGGACCGGGCAACGAGCAGTACTTC,CATSRGLPGPGNEQYF,16,.,TRBV15,TRBJ2-7,once
TGCGCCAGCAGTGCCGGGACAGGCGTCAATCAGCCCCAGCATTTT,CASSAGTGVNQPQHF,15,TRBD1,TRBV10-1,TRBJ1-5,.
TGTGCCAGCGGGGGCTCGTTACGAAACACCATATATTTT,CASGGSLRNTIYF,13,.,TRBV2,TRBJ1-3,.
TGTGCCAGCAGTCGGGACAAGTCCCTTGGGGCTTTCTTT,CASSRDKSLGAFF,13,.,TRBV12-3/TRBV12-4,TRBJ1-1,.
TGTGCCAGCAGCCAAGGGGACAGATACACAGATACGCAGTATTTT,CASSQGDRYTDTQYF,15,TRBD1,TRBV3-1/TRBV3-2,TRBJ2-3,.
TGTGCCAGCAGCTTAGGCGGGGGAAGGTATGGCTACACCTTC,CASSLGGGRYGYTF,14,.,TRBV7-8,TRBJ1-2,once
TGCAGCGTAGAATACTCAGGGGATCAGCCCCAGCATTTT,CSVEYSGDQPQHF,13,.,TRBV29-1,TRBJ1-5,few
TGTGCCAGCAGCGTATTCGGGGGGAGGTATGGCTACACCTTC,CASSVFGGRYGYTF,14,.,TRBV7-2,TRBJ1-2,.
TGTGCCAGCAGGGGGGGACAGGGGAATAATTCACCCCTCCACTTT,CASRGGQGNNSPLHF,15,TRBD1,TRBV6-5,TRBJ1-6,.